This T cell receptor (beta chain) was profiled in a study of T cells in Graves' hyperthyroidism and ophthalmopathy (dated by TCRdb to between 2018 and 2020). A note on the overall study: Peripheral blood samples were taken at initial diagnosis, before any treatment was given. A discovery cohort of approximately 100 patients, roughly 45 with Graves' ophthalmopathy and roughly 59 with stable Graves' hyperthyroidism, was used to find distinguishing TCR V-J signatures. An independent validation cohort of under 20 hyperthyroidism patients and about 16 patients who later progressed to ophthalmopathy tested prospective prediction of ophthalmopathy. For training and testing, the 100 or so patients in the discovery cohort were randomly divided in a 7:3 ratio. In addition, the study compared T-cell repertoires in thyroid tissue and in blood from a handful of Graves' hyperthyroidism patients. After blood sampling, hyperthyroidism patients were treated with methimazole at a starting dose of 30 mg daily, and ophthalmopathy patients were treated with high-dose intravenous methylprednisolone. TCR Vbeta CDR3 sequencing of 120 to 150 peripheral blood samples (over 40 ophthalmopathy, 75 or so hyperthyroidism and 17 progressor patients) is reported in the paper. Results the study describes overall, beyond this receptor: Most expanded thyroid clonotypes (frequency above 0.001) were also detected in blood, suggesting blood repertoires may reflect thyroid immune responses. During validation, the model predicted progression to ophthalmopathy a median of around 7 months ahead of onset, with almost 71% sensitivity and 72.22% specificity. A 13 V-J signature model separated ophthalmopathy from stable hyperthyroidism, with over 85% sensitivity and 81.08% specificity in cross-validation and 80%/75% in testing. No statistical method was used to fix the sample size in advance, and group allocation was not hidden from the investigators.

Moderately to severely active disease, a Clinical Activity Score of at least 3, a NOSPECS grade of at least 4, and a duration under 3 months were present in ophthalmopathy patients. Patients with uncontrolled infections, other autoimmune diseases, pregnancy or lactation were excluded. Diagnoses were established on the basis of clinical symptoms, serum thyroxine and TRAb, thyroid ultrasound, and orbital computed tomography. PBMCs were isolated from roughly 10 ml of fresh peripheral blood by Ficoll-Paque density gradient centrifugation. Total RNA was extracted using Trizol reagent, and RNA quality was assessed on an Agilent 2100 Bioanalyzer. Only one count was recorded for this clonotype. Its cognate antigen has yet to be identified. It has no much larger one-base neighbor in the sample; base qualities were not kept. One read offers little support. The CDR3 starts with the cysteine, ends with the phenylalanine, and has 16 residues. Left in the record is the CDR3 DNA by itself, 48 bases read in frame from the first base. Germline trimming amounts to 8 bases on V and 6 bases on J, with 18 as the count of junction bases outside the gene matches. CDR1 SGHAT and CDR2 FQDESV are derived from the germline V gene (reference sequence).

The TCR beta CDR3 regions were amplified from RNA transcripts. For the first round of RT-PCR on the TCR CDR3, the HTBI primer set was used together with the Qiagen OneStep RT-PCR kit. Libraries were constructed in a second round of multiplex PCR, after which size selection and purification were carried out. The libraries were sequenced on an Illumina HiSeq2000 using paired-end 100 bp reads. Per the authors' processing: Raw data were processed with SOAPnuke, discarding reads with adapters, uncalled bases, mean Phred below 15, or no exact constant-primer or identifier match. High-quality paired reads were merged using COPE v1.2.5, and each unique nucleotide sequence was defined as a clonotype. MiTCR v1.1 was used to align the clonotypes against IMGT TRBV, TRBD and TRBJ reference segments. The analysis included only V-J combinations with a frequency above 0.0001, which together covered around 99% of the repertoires. A TCS score was defined as the ratio of F50 (clonal expansion) to E x V (chaos), with BLOSUM62-based TCRdist applied between CDR3 peptides within each V-J. Welch's t-statistics and random forest reduced several hundred V-J features to roughly 13, which were used in a naive Bayes classifier (R e1071). TCRdb reanalyzed the raw reads on its own, using fastp at Q25 for trimming and MiXCR for clone calling, and kept in-frame beta chains. Identical CDR3 protein sequences are pooled into one entry, listed with their most common genes and DNA. The V and J calls, along with clone size, are taken from TCRdb and not from the paper's own processing. Counted in this sample were under 250,000 distinct CDR3 sequences; approximately 23% of them appeared once. The top ten clones comprise 35% of the sample.

The receptor was isolated from a middle-aged woman with Graves' ophthalmopathy. Here the chain combines TRBV11-1 and TRBJ2-7, with TRBD2 identical over 8 junction bases. Sequencing used blood. The CDR3 reads CASSVTRGTSLGEQYF. The sequenced DNA is TGTGCCAGCTCTGTCACTAGGGGGACTAGTCTTGGCGAGCAGTACTTC.